The 18 T cell receptor beta chains below all came from one sample that was sequenced in a study of blood T cells in healthy people across ages. For the second PCR, which ran for about 6 to 11 cycles, a sample-barcoded 5' primer and a J-beta primer mix were used. TCRdb re-analysed the 5' RACE reads in MiXCR, keeping a single row per CDR3 protein. This sample has roughly 800,000 distinct CDR3 sequences; roughly 60% occur once, and the top ten carry about 20%. The sequenced sample consisted of blood. The receptor source for this set is a man aged 25 to 40 in good health.

V gene TRBV20-1 combines with J gene TRBJ1-1; 11 nucleotides line up with TRBD1. This CDR3 spans 14 amino acids. The germline V gene encodes CDR1 DFQATT and CDR2 SNEGSKA (reference sequence). V dropped 6 bases and J dropped 10; count of bases not matched to a gene: 13. CDR3 nucleotides: TGCAGTGCCCCCGAACTAGGGACAGGGGGTAGAGCTTTCTTT. As protein: CSAPELGTGGRAFF.

This clonotype was seen more than once but under ten times. The chain combines TRBV4-2 with TRBJ2-7, with TRBD2 identical over 8 bases. J lost 4 bases, V lost 1 base, and 9 bases had no gene match. The CDR3 covers 16 residues. Germline values: CDR1 LGHNA, CDR2 YNFKEQ. The CDR3 here is CASSQGEGAGEYEQYF. CDR3 sequence (DNA): TGTGCCAGCAGCCAAGGGGAGGGAGCGGGAGAATACGAGCAGTACTTC.

The chain recombines TRBV7-2 with TRBJ2-3; 11 nucleotides align to TRBD2. Germline assignment: CDR1 SGHTA and CDR2 FQGNSA. The J segment lost 6 bases and the V segment lost 4 bases, leaving 6 bases of the junction unmatched. The CDR3 runs 15 residues. CDR3 DNA sequence: TGTGCCAGCAGCTCGTTAGCGGGGGGGAGGGATACGCAGTATTTT. It is translated as CASSSLAGGRDTQYF. Filled out from reference TRBV7-2 and TRBJ2-3, the complete variable domain reads GAGVSQSPSNKVTEKGKDVELRCDPISGHTALYWYRQSLGQGLEFLIYFQGNSAPDKSGLPSDRFSAERTGGSVSTLTIQRTQQEDSAVYLCASSSLAGGRDTQYFGPGTRLTVL.

This clonotype was recorded only once. The genes are TRBV27 and TRBJ2-3, with D perhaps TRBD1 (5 bases). Trimming shortened V by 3 bases and J by 4 bases, and 14 bases separated the two germline ends. CDR1 and CDR2 from the germline V gene are MNHEY and SMNVEV (reference sequence). This CDR3 is built from 15 residues. CDR3 DNA sequence: TGTGCCAGCAGTTTCAGGGCGGCTGGCCCAGATACGCAGTATTTT. It yields the protein CASSFRAAGPDTQYF.

The chain combines TRBV20-1 with TRBJ2-4; 7 bases match TRBD1. The DNA end lines up better with TRBJ2-7; the J call may be wrong. This CDR3 is built from 14 residues. From germline, CDR1 is DFQATT and CDR2 SNEGSKA (reference sequence). DNA for the CDR3: TGCAGTGCTAGGTCTACAGGGGTGAGGAACGAGCAGTACTTC. Translation gives CSARSTGVRNEQYF.

The chain is built from TRBV4-2 and TRBJ1-4; TRBD1 matches at 7 bases. The V segment lost 0 bases and the J segment 6 bases; nucleotides outside the gene matches: 1. The CDR3 has 14 amino acids. Germline V gives CDR1 LGHNA, CDR2 YNFKEQ. In DNA, the CDR3 is TGTGCCAGCAGCCAAGAACAGGGGTATGAAAAACTGTTTTTT. This codes for CASSQEQGYEKLFF.

The V and J genes are TRBV7-9 and TRBJ1-1; D ambiguous. The CDR3 covers 15 residues. CDR1 is SEHNR, CDR2 FQNEAQ, per germline (reference sequence). V lost 1 base to trimming and J lost 4 bases, with 13 bases between them. The CDR3 region has the DNA TGTGCCAGCAGCTTAGTATCGGGTGGGCCCACTGAAGCTTTCTTT. Translation gives CASSLVSGGPTEAFF. Complete variable domain (other parts from reference TRBV7-9 and TRBJ1-1): DTGVSQNPRHKITKRGQNVTFRCDPISEHNRLYWYRQTLGQGPEFLTYFQNEAQLEKSRLLSDRFSAERPKGSFSTLEIQRTEQGDSAMYLCASSLVSGGPTEAFFGQGTRLTVV.

The chain combines TRBV4-1 with TRBJ1-2; D not resolved. Looked up from germline, CDR1 is MGHRA and CDR2 is YSYEKL. The germline V and J ends were trimmed by 1 base and 4 bases, with 10 bases remaining between them. This CDR3 is built from 14 residues. CDR3: CASSQVFGFYGYTF. For the CDR3, the DNA is TGCGCCAGCAGCCAAGTCTTCGGGTTCTATGGCTACACCTTC.

CDR3: CSAGGTPEAYEQYF. As DNA, the CDR3 is TGCAGTGCAGGAGGGACACCCGAAGCCTACGAGCAGTACTTC. The V gene is TRBV20-1, the J gene TRBJ2-7; D is perhaps TRBD1 or TRBD2 (6 bases each). This CDR3 contains 14 residues. Per the germline V gene, CDR1 is DFQATT and CDR2 is SNEGSKA (reference sequence). Trimming took 6 bases from V and 2 from J, leaving 17 bases between them.

This clonotype appeared once. At one end, the junction sequence differs from germline, possibly due to a read error. This sequence joins TRBV12-3 or TRBV12-4 and TRBJ2-3; tentatively, D is TRBD2 (6 bases). This CDR3 is built from 14 residues. Here the CDR3 DNA reads TGTGCCGGCAGTGTCGGAGGGGCCGGAGATGCGCAGTATTTT. Residues: CAGSVGGAGDAQYF.

As DNA, the CDR3 is TGCAGCGTTGGCCCTGGAGGGAGCTCCTACGAGCAGTACTTC. Protein: CSVGPGGSSYEQYF. J is TRBJ2-4 and V is TRBV29-1, with TRBD2 as a possible D gene (6 bases). The better agreement between TRBJ2-7 and the DNA end casts doubt on the J call. The CDR3 consists of 14 residues. CDR1 and CDR2 from the germline V gene are SQVTM and ANQGSEA.

V gene TRBV27 combines with J gene TRBJ2-1; 10 nucleotides align to TRBD1. Germline CDR1 MNHEY, CDR2 SMNVEV (reference sequence). The CDR3 runs 16 residues. J was trimmed by 3 bases and V by 4 bases; bases with no gene match: 6. CDR3: CASSSTGTGDYNEQFF. The CDR3 DNA reads as TGTGCCAGCAGTTCCACCGGGACAGGGGACTACAATGAGCAGTTCTTC.

This chain uses TRBV7-2 with TRBJ2-5; possible D gene TRBD2, 6 bases. The end of the DNA fits TRBJ2-7 better, so the J call may be wrong. Germline CDR1 is SGHTA and CDR2 is FQGNSA. The CDR3 has 13 residues. The CDR3 DNA reads as TGTGCCAGCAGCTTGGACTACCCCTACGAGCAGTACTTC. It is translated as CASSLDYPYEQYF.

The V gene is TRBV20-1, the J gene TRBJ2-4; maybe TRBD2 (5 bases). The J call could be wrong; TRBJ2-7 is a better fit for the DNA end. CDR3 size: 15 residues. Germline values: CDR1 DFQATT, CDR2 SNEGSKA (reference sequence). CDR3 amino acids: CSARRVSSNTGEQYF. DNA of the CDR3: TGCAGTGCTAGGCGCGTGTCTAGCAATACGGGCGAGCAGTACTTC.

This clonotype has only a few counts. This chain links TRBV7-2 with TRBJ2-7; D is uncertain. Germline-derived CDR1 and CDR2 are SGHTA and FQGNSA. V shed 5 bases and J shed 0 bases, with 11 bases lying between them. CDR3 length: 14 residues. The CDR3 bases are TGTGCCAGCAGCCCCAAACGGATCTCCTACGAGCAGTACTTC. Translated: CASSPKRISYEQYF.

V and J are TRBV11-2 and TRBJ1-1; D call uncertain. Germline V gene data show CDR1 as SGHAT and CDR2 as FQNNGV. There are 15 residues in the CDR3. With 6 bases removed from V and 2 bases from J, the gap between germline ends came to 16 bases. Written as DNA, the CDR3 is TGTGCCAGCAGGCCGACATCGGGTCGAAACACTGAAGCTTTCTTT. Protein product: CASRPTSGRNTEAFF.

The chain uses TRBV7-9 and TRBJ2-1; D uncertain. Trimming took 3 bases from V and 3 from J, leaving 15 bases between them. The CDR3 covers 16 residues. Germline assignment: CDR1 SEHNR and CDR2 FQNEAQ (reference sequence). In DNA form, the CDR3 reads TGTGCCAGCAGCTTGGGTCGCAGCCTAGACTACAATGAGCAGTTCTTC. Residues: CASSLGRSLDYNEQFF. Complete variable domain (other parts from reference TRBV7-9 and TRBJ2-1): DTGVSQNPRHKITKRGQNVTFRCDPISEHNRLYWYRQTLGQGPEFLTYFQNEAQLEKSRLLSDRFSAERPKGSFSTLEIQRTEQGDSAMYLCASSLGRSLDYNEQFFGPGTRLTVL.

The gene calls are TRBV11-3 and TRBJ2-1, with D unresolved. The CDR3 runs 13 residues. The V end was cut by 5 bases, the J end by 8 bases, with 13 bases between. Germline V CDR1 and CDR2: SGHNT, YENEEA. The CDR3, as DNA: TGTGCCAGCAGCGCTTATCCGGGTCATGAGCAGTTCTTC. Its protein product is CASSAYPGHEQFF.